A selection of T cell receptor beta chains follows, all from one sample in a study of T cell repertoires in cytomegalovirus infection. In TCRdb, the reads were re-called with MiXCR into one record per CDR3 protein. The data contain around 740,000 distinct CDR3 sequences, 35% to 45% of them singletons. Sequenced material: PBMCs. Receptors were obtained from a human donor in good health (CMV status not recorded). Some clones in this sample may be carry-over from other donors' samples. The CDR3 runs from the conserved cysteine through the conserved F or W. The D gene is left open where the match is weak. Where a row states a size, it is once, few, many or the class of an expanded clone; other rows omit it.

CDR3aa | CDR3nt | v_gene | d_gene | j_gene | abundance
CASSHIYRDKGANTEAFF | TGTGCCAGCAGCCATATTTACCGGGACAAGGGGGCCAACACTGAAGCTTTCTTT | TRBV3-1 | TRBD1 | TRBJ1-1 | NA
CASRGGNSPLHF | TGTGCCAGCAGGGGGGGAAATTCACCCCTCCACTTT | TRBV12-3/TRBV12-4 | NA | TRBJ1-6 | many
CASSLVSPGNEQFF | TGTGCCAGCAGCTTAGTTTCCCCTGGCAATGAGCAGTTCTTC | TRBV7-8 | NA | TRBJ2-1 | few
CASSLQRGGGNYGYTF | TGTGCCAGCAGTTTACAACGGGGAGGGGGCAACTATGGCTACACCTTC | TRBV12-3/TRBV12-4 | TRBD1 | TRBJ1-2 | few
CSASGGRIGYEQYF | TGCAGTGCTAGCGGTGGTAGGATAGGGTACGAGCAGTACTTC | TRBV20-1 | NA | TRBJ2-7 | NA
CSARVSIPGHTYEQYF | TGCAGTGCTAGAGTTTCAATCCCGGGGCACACCTACGAGCAGTACTTC | TRBV20-1 | NA | TRBJ2-7 | NA
CASSLTTGGRNGYTF | TGTGCCAGCAGCTTAACGACAGGGGGGCGGAATGGCTACACCTTC | TRBV7-2 | TRBD1 | TRBJ1-2 | many
CSAPPDVNTGELFF | TGCAGTGCTCCCCCGGACGTCAACACCGGGGAGCTGTTTTTT | TRBV20-1 | NA | TRBJ2-2 | many
CATSRDRVDQPQHF | TGTGCCACCAGCAGAGATAGGGTCGATCAGCCCCAGCATTTT | TRBV15 | NA | TRBJ1-5 | NA
CASSLVPVGQGTDTQYF | TGCGCCAGCAGCTTGGTTCCGGTGGGACAGGGGACAGATACGCAGTATTTT | TRBV5-1 | TRBD1 | TRBJ2-3 | few
CATRTGLNTEAFF | TGTGCCACCCGGACAGGGTTAAACACTGAAGCTTTCTTT | TRBV6-1 | TRBD1 | TRBJ1-1 | few
CASILAANTGELFF | TGTGCCAGCATCCTAGCGGCGAACACCGGGGAGCTGTTTTTT | TRBV6-6 | TRBD2 | TRBJ2-2 | few
CASYRGQVVTEAFF | TGTGCCAGTTACAGGGGGCAGGTTGTGACTGAAGCTTTCTTT | TRBV12-3/TRBV12-4 | TRBD1 | TRBJ1-1 | NA
CASSEDRRTEAFF | TGTGCCAGCAGTGAGGACAGGCGGACTGAAGCTTTCTTT | TRBV6-1 | TRBD1 | TRBJ1-1 | NA
CSARDRGSGSSRPHNEQFF | TGCAGTGCTAGAGATCGCGGTAGCGGGAGTTCACGACCCCACAATGAGCAGTTCTTC | TRBV20-1 | TRBD2 | TRBJ2-1 | NA
CASSPGGGMETQYF | TGCGCCAGCAGCCCAGGAGGGGGCATGGAGACCCAGTACTTC | TRBV4-1 | NA | TRBJ2-5 | NA
CASSPDRREKLFF | TGTGCCAGTAGTCCCGACAGGAGGGAAAAACTGTTTTTT | TRBV19 | NA | TRBJ1-4 | few
CASSLVGPYGYTF | TGTGCCAGCAGCTTGGTGGGACCATATGGCTACACCTTC | TRBV7-9 | NA | TRBJ1-2 | few
CASSLAAALRATGELFF | TGTGCCAGCAGCTTAGCGGCGGCCTTAAGAGCCACCGGGGAGCTGTTTTTT | TRBV7-8 | NA | TRBJ2-2 | many
CASSLLRLPSSYNEQFF | TGTGCCAGCAGCCTACTCAGGCTACCGAGCTCCTACAATGAGCAGTTCTTC | TRBV7-2 | NA | TRBJ2-1 | NA
CASAAGVSTDTQYF | TGTGCCAGCGCAGCGGGCGTTAGCACAGATACGCAGTATTTT | TRBV12-3/TRBV12-4 | NA | TRBJ2-3 | NA
CASSREGVIHEQYF | TGCGCCAGCAGCCGGGAGGGGGTTATCCACGAGCAGTACTTC | TRBV5-1 | TRBD2 | TRBJ2-7 | NA
CASSRLGLGPIRGFF | TGTGCCAGCAGCCGTTTGGGTTTGGGGCCGATTCGGGGTTTCTTT | TRBV11-2 | NA | TRBJ1-1 | few
CASSFNHLLPGDTQYF | TGTGCCAGCAGCTTCAATCATCTCCTGCCCGGAGATACGCAGTATTTT | TRBV7-2 | NA | TRBJ2-3 | NA
CASSPLDTRDFF | TGTGCCAGCAGTCCCCTGGATACCAGGGATTTCTTT | TRBV28 | NA | TRBJ1-1 | few
CASSQDRAHTQYF | TGTGCCAGCAGCCAAGATAGGGCCCATACGCAGTATTTT | TRBV14 | NA | TRBJ2-3 | once
CASSLDRRNTIYF | TGTGCCAGCAGTTTAGACAGACGAAACACCATATATTTT | TRBV28 | NA | TRBJ1-3 | NA
CASSRLAMGNEQFF | TGTGCCAGCAGTAGACTAGCGATGGGGAATGAGCAGTTCTTC | TRBV11-2 | TRBD2 | TRBJ2-1 | NA
CAISELENTEAFF | TGTGCCATCAGTGAGTTAGAGAACACTGAAGCTTTCTTT | TRBV10-3 | NA | TRBJ1-1 | NA
CASSLFTSTDTQYF | TGTGCCAGCAGCCTATTTACGAGCACAGATACGCAGTATTTT | TRBV7-9 | NA | TRBJ2-3 | few
CASSYPLSEQYF | TGTGCCAGCAGTTACCCCCTCTCCGAGCAGTACTTC | TRBV6-2/TRBV6-3 | NA | TRBJ2-7 | NA
CASSRETEAFF | TGTGCCAGCAGCAGGGAGACGGAAGCTTTCTTT | TRBV7-2 | NA | TRBJ1-1 | many
CASRGLTGQQYF | TGTGCCAGCAGGGGATTGACAGGACAGCAGTACTTC | TRBV6-5 | NA | TRBJ2-7 | NA
CASSSEGLAGYEQYF | TGCGCCAGCAGCTCGGAGGGACTAGCGGGCTACGAGCAGTACTTC | TRBV5-1 | TRBD2 | TRBJ2-7 | NA
CASRFSGSNFYNEQFF | TGTGCCAGCAGGTTTTCGGGGAGTAATTTCTACAATGAGCAGTTCTTC | TRBV28 | NA | TRBJ2-1 | NA
CASRGLAIQETQYF | TGTGCCAGCAGAGGACTAGCGATTCAAGAGACCCAGTACTTC | TRBV28 | TRBD2 | TRBJ2-5 | NA
CASSLSGSGGARGEQFF | TGTGCCAGCAGCTTAAGCGGTAGCGGGGGGGCGCGAGGTGAGCAGTTCTTC | TRBV11-3 | TRBD2 | TRBJ2-1 | NA
CASSSPGQHYGYTF | TGTGCCAGCAGTTCCCCGGGACAGCACTATGGCTACACCTTC | TRBV28 | TRBD1 | TRBJ1-2 | NA
CASSFSGTGVYEQYF | TGTGCCAGCAGTTTCTCCGGGACAGGAGTCTACGAGCAGTACTTC | TRBV6-6 | TRBD1 | TRBJ2-7 | NA
CASSFASSYEQYF | TGTGCCAGCAGTTTTGCAAGCTCCTACGAGCAGTACTTC | TRBV28 | NA | TRBJ2-7 | NA
CASSPGDRGQGTGELFF | TGTGCCAGCAGCCCGGGGGACAGGGGGCAAGGCACCGGGGAGCTGTTTTTT | TRBV9 | TRBD1 | TRBJ2-2 | once
CSGGSGIAYNEQFF | TGCAGCGGGGGTAGCGGGATAGCGTACAATGAGCAGTTCTTC | TRBV20-1 | TRBD2 | TRBJ2-1 | NA
CASSVLSPLSYTF | TGTGCCTCCTCAGTCCTCTCCCCCCTTAGCTACACCTTC | TRBV28 | NA | TRBJ1-2 | NA
CSTKLAGSSDEQYF | TGCAGCACTAAACTAGCGGGAAGCTCGGACGAGCAGTACTTC | TRBV20-1 | TRBD2 | TRBJ2-7 | few